The 27 T cell receptor beta chains given below trace back to one sample, sequenced in a study of blood T cell repertoires in COVID-19. The repertoire was sequenced with immunoSEQ multiplex PCR; TCRdb's copy has only in-frame clones and lacks some. The sample holds approximately 430,000 clones, roughly 85% seen once. Sequences were obtained from peripheral blood. The source is a woman between 25 and 40 years old with active or convalescent COVID-19.

This chain links TRBV12-3 or TRBV12-4 with TRBJ1-1; D may be TRBD1 (6 bases). The CDR3 spans 12 residues. V lost 5 bases to trimming and J lost 10 bases, with 14 bases between them. Here the CDR3 DNA reads TGTGCCAGCAGTCGCACACAGGGTCGAGCTTTCTTT. Protein sequence: CASSRTQGRAFF.

This clone was counted once. This sequence joins TRBV5-4 and TRBJ2-2, with TRBD2 identical over 13 bases. V lost 4 bases, J lost 4 bases, and 4 bases stayed unmatched. This CDR3 contains 16 residues. Germline V lookup: CDR1 SGHNT, CDR2 YYREEE (reference sequence). The CDR3 DNA reads as TGTGCCAGCAGCAAGACTAGCGGGGGGCCCACCGGGGAGCTGTTTTTT. Protein: CASSKTSGGPTGELFF.

The chain employs TRBV15 and TRBJ2-1; 8 bases map to TRBD2. Trimming removed 0 bases from V and 7 bases from J; junction bases left unmatched: 5. The CDR3 totals 15 residues. The germline CDR1 and CDR2 sequences are LNHNV and YYDKDF (reference sequence). CDR3 bases: TGTGCCACCAGCAGAGATCCGGGACTAGGTAATGAGCAGTTCTTC. Amino acid sequence: CATSRDPGLGNEQFF. The entire variable domain, with the rest obtained from reference TRBV15 and TRBJ2-1, is as follows: DAMVIQNPRYQVTQFGKPVTLSCSQTLNHNVMYWYQQKSSQAPKLLFHYYDKDFNNEADTPDNFQSRRPNTSFCFLDIRSPGLGDTAMYLCATSRDPGLGNEQFFGPGTRLTVL.

The rearrangement uses TRBV7-2 and TRBJ2-7; 10 nucleotides agree with TRBD1. The CDR3 length is 15 residues. Losses at the gene ends were 3 bases for V and 2 bases for J; bases not matched to a gene: 4. CDR1 is SGHTA, CDR2 FQGNSA, per germline. This chain's CDR3 is CASSFDRGQAYEQYF. The CDR3 region has the DNA TGTGCCAGCAGCTTCGACAGGGGGCAGGCCTACGAGCAGTACTTC.

The J gene is TRBJ2-1, the V gene TRBV19; D not resolved. V dropped 5 bases and J dropped 4 bases, with 12 bases sitting between them. Germline CDR1 is LNHDA and CDR2 is SQIVND (reference sequence). The CDR3 covers 14 residues. The CDR3 reads CASSAMTPYNEQFF. In DNA form, the CDR3 reads TGTGCCAGTAGTGCAATGACACCATACAATGAGCAGTTCTTC.

In DNA, the CDR3 is TGTGCCACCAGGCGGGGGGTGAACACTGAAGCTTTCTTT. This encodes CATRRGVNTEAFF. The rearrangement uses TRBV15 and TRBJ1-1, with D perhaps TRBD1 (5 bases). This CDR3 has 13 amino acids. V was shortened by 6 bases and J by 0 bases, with 8 bases between the two germline ends. Per germline, CDR1 LNHNV and CDR2 YYDKDF (reference sequence). Together with reference TRBV15 and TRBJ1-1, the CDR3 gives the full variable domain: DAMVIQNPRYQVTQFGKPVTLSCSQTLNHNVMYWYQQKSSQAPKLLFHYYDKDFNNEADTPDNFQSRRPNTSFCFLDIRSPGLGDTAMYLCATRRGVNTEAFFGQGTRLTVV.

V and J are TRBV5-8 and TRBJ2-5, with 7 bases lining up with TRBD2. The CDR3 totals 14 residues. V dropped 2 bases and J dropped 2; count of bases not matched to a gene: 3. The V gene's germline CDR1 is SGHTS and CDR2 YDEGEE. CDR3 DNA sequence: TGTGCCAGCAGCTTTGGACTAGAACAAGAGACCCAGTACTTC. Its translation is CASSFGLEQETQYF.

The chain couples TRBV19 to TRBJ1-2; no definite D call. Trimming removed 1 base at V and 3 bases at J, with 9 bases between. Germline CDR1 is LNHDA and CDR2 is SQIVND (reference sequence). CDR3 length: 14 residues. The CDR3 DNA reads as TGTGCCAGTAGTATAGTCGCGTCTGACTATGGCTACACCTTC. It is translated as CASSIVASDYGYTF.

The chain is built from TRBV10-3 and TRBJ1-1; possibly TRBD1 for D (5 bases). Germline lookup yields CDR1 ENHRY and CDR2 SYGVKD. Between the trimmed V and J ends, which lost 6 bases and 3 bases, there was a span of 20 bases. CDR3 length: 16 residues. CDR3 loop: CAISGGGVGEYTEAFF. The CDR3 DNA sequence: TGTGCCATCAGCGGGGGGGGAGTCGGAGAATACACTGAAGCTTTCTTT.

The chain combines TRBV25-1 with TRBJ1-2; a weak D match, TRBD1 (5 bases). The CDR3 has 17 amino acids. Germline V lookup: CDR1 MGHDK, CDR2 SYGVNS. The V end lost 2 bases, the J end lost 2 bases, and 18 bases lay between the germline ends. The DNA for the CDR3 is TGTGCCAGCAGTGAAACCTTCGGGACTCAAAGAAACTATGGCTACACCTTC. This sequence encodes CASSETFGTQRNYGYTF.

This clone was picked up a small number of times. The V gene is TRBV19, the J gene TRBJ2-4; D is perhaps TRBD2 (6 bases). V lost 1 base to trimming and J lost 8 bases, with 18 bases between them. Germline CDR1 is LNHDA and CDR2 is SQIVND (reference sequence). CDR3 length equals 16 residues. The CDR3 DNA reads as TGTGCCAGTAGTATAGCGAACTCACCCTCGGGGGACATTCAGTACTTC. Its translation is CASSIANSPSGDIQYF. Full variable domain (remainder filled in from reference TRBV19 and TRBJ2-4): DGGITQSPKYLFRKEGQNVTLSCEQNLNHDAMYWYRQDPGQGLRLIYYSQIVNDFQKGDIAEGYSVSREKKESFPLTVTSAQKNPTAFYLCASSIANSPSGDIQYFGAGTRLSVL.

The chain uses TRBV3-1 (or the pseudogene TRBV3-2) and TRBJ2-1, with D hard to call. Germline V gives CDR1 LGHDT, CDR2 YNNKEL (reference sequence). The CDR3 is made up of 15 amino acids. V was shortened by 0 bases and J by 8 bases, with 14 bases between the two germline ends. The CDR3 is CASSQDPRSSDEQFF. CDR3 sequence (DNA): TGTGCCAGCAGCCAAGACCCTCGGTCTTCGGATGAGCAGTTCTTC.

V and J are TRBV3-1 (or the pseudogene TRBV3-2) and TRBJ2-1; possibly TRBD2 for D (5 bases). CDR1 LGHDT and CDR2 YNNKEL come from the germline V gene (reference sequence). CDR3 length: 15 amino acids. The V end lost 4 bases, the J end lost 4 bases, and 14 bases lay between the germline ends. CDR3 protein: CASSPRTGNYNEQFF. The CDR3 DNA follows: TGTGCCAGCAGCCCCCGCACGGGAAATTACAATGAGCAGTTCTTC.

V and J are TRBV5-5 and TRBJ2-4; D might be TRBD1 (6 bases). There are 15 residues in the CDR3. CDR1 is SGHKS and CDR2 is YYEKEE in the germline V gene (reference sequence). The V and J ends lost 5 bases and 8 bases respectively, with 20 bases between them. The CDR3 protein is CASRRGGIDGDIQYF. The CDR3 bases are TGTGCCAGCAGACGTGGGGGCATCGACGGGGACATTCAGTACTTC.

V and J are TRBV6-5 and TRBJ2-2, with 7 bases lining up with TRBD1. The CDR3 has 15 amino acids. Germline V gives CDR1 MNHEY, CDR2 SVGAGI. V lost 6 bases to trimming and J lost 4 bases; unmatched junction nucleotides: 8. The CDR3 nucleotides read TGTGCCAGCAGAAGACAGGGAACCTCCACCGGGGAGCTGTTTTTT. Its protein is CASRRQGTSTGELFF.

J is TRBJ1-5 and V is TRBV20-1; 7 nucleotides line up with TRBD1. The germline V gene has CDR1 DFQATT and CDR2 SNEGSKA (reference sequence). The CDR3 runs to 16 residues. The J segment lost 4 bases and the V segment lost 3 bases, leaving 12 bases of the junction unmatched. CDR3 in amino acids: CSASQGGAEWNQPQHF. The CDR3 DNA reads TGCAGTGCTAGTCAAGGGGGCGCAGAATGGAATCAGCCCCAGCATTTT.

This clone was seen a handful of times. The chain recombines TRBV5-1 with TRBJ1-1, with 8 bases identical to TRBD1. Trimming removed 3 bases from V and 3 bases from J; junction bases left unmatched: 4. Germline CDR1 and CDR2: SGHRS and YFSETQ. The CDR3 extends over 14 amino acids. As DNA, the CDR3 is TGCGCCAGCAGCTGGACAGGGTGGGACACTGAAGCTTTCTTT. It translates to CASSWTGWDTEAFF.

The chain is built from TRBV6-5 and TRBJ2-3, with 14 positions matching TRBD2. Germline assignment: CDR1 MNHEY and CDR2 SVGAGI. CDR3 length: 15 residues. The J segment lost 4 bases and the V segment lost 9 bases, leaving 6 bases of the junction unmatched. In DNA, the CDR3 is TGTGCCAGTACCGGACTAGCGGGAGGTGCAGATACGCAGTATTTT. It translates to CASTGLAGGADTQYF.

The rearrangement links TRBV18 to TRBJ2-3; D perhaps matches TRBD2 (6 bases). V was pared by 0 bases and J by 5 bases, with 9 bases between. CDR1 is KGHSH, CDR2 LQKENI, per germline. This CDR3 is 14 amino acids long. CDR3 residues: CASSPPTSRDTQYF. CDR3 sequence (DNA): TGTGCCAGCTCACCACCGACTAGTCGAGATACGCAGTATTTT.

The rearrangement links TRBV4-1 to TRBJ1-4; 11 nucleotides align to TRBD1. Germline trimming cut 1 base from V and 3 bases from J; bases unmatched to any gene: 4. Germline CDR1 MGHRA, CDR2 YSYEKL. This CDR3 has 17 residues. The CDR3 DNA reads TGCGCCAGCAGCCAAGGGGGACAGGGGGACGCTAATGAAAAACTGTTTTTT. It translates to CASSQGGQGDANEKLFF.

This rearrangement joins TRBV12-3 or TRBV12-4 to TRBJ2-1, with 9 bases aligning to TRBD2. With 8 bases clipped from V and 2 bases from J, the junction kept 1 base outside the gene matches. There are 13 residues in the CDR3. Here the CDR3 reads CASRLAAYNEQFF. In DNA form, the CDR3 reads TGTGCCAGCCGACTAGCGGCCTACAATGAGCAGTTCTTC.

The chain is built from TRBV5-1 and TRBJ2-6; no definite D call. The V end lost 2 bases, the J end lost 4 bases, and 10 bases lay between the germline ends. In germline, CDR1 is SGHRS, CDR2 YFSETQ. The CDR3 covers 15 residues. In DNA form, the CDR3 reads TGCGCCAGCAGCTTTGGGCAGTCCGGGGCCAACGTCCTGACTTTC. It yields the protein CASSFGQSGANVLTF.

V and J are TRBV5-5 and TRBJ2-7; 8 bases fit TRBD2. The trim removed 1 base at V and 0 bases at J, leaving 9 bases unmatched. The length of the CDR3 is 17 residues. Per the germline V gene, CDR1 is SGHKS and CDR2 is YYEKEE (reference sequence). CDR3 in DNA: TGTGCCAGCAGCTTGCAGGTCAAGCGGGAGTACTCCTACGAGCAGTACTTC. Protein sequence: CASSLQVKREYSYEQYF.

The CDR3 region has the DNA TGTGCCATCAGTGAGAGGGGGGGTGGGGACGAGCAGTACTTC. It is translated as CAISERGGGDEQYF. The chain recombines TRBV10-3 with TRBJ2-7; possible D gene TRBD2, 7 bases. Trimming shortened V by 2 bases and J by 5 bases, and 13 bases separated the two germline ends. In germline, CDR1 is ENHRY, CDR2 SYGVKD. This CDR3 contains 14 residues.

This clone came up a few times. The chain has TRBV6-1 and TRBJ2-7; D remains ambiguous. Germline loops: CDR1 MNHNS, CDR2 SASEGT. The CDR3 runs 13 residues. Trimming took 0 bases from V and 1 from J, leaving 4 bases between them. CDR3 residues: CASSEAESYEQYF. In nucleotides, the CDR3 is TGTGCCAGCAGTGAAGCCGAGTCCTACGAGCAGTACTTC.

The rearrangement joins TRBV5-1 to TRBJ2-5, with D tentatively TRBD2 (5 bases). Per the germline V gene, CDR1 is SGHRS and CDR2 is YFSETQ. The germline V and J ends were trimmed by 2 bases and 7 bases, with 18 bases remaining between them. There are 15 residues in the CDR3. CDR3 amino acids: CASSLTRVGLGTQYF. CDR3 DNA sequence: TGCGCCAGCAGCTTAACTAGAGTGGGTTTGGGGACCCAGTACTTC.

The V call is TRBV19, the J call TRBJ1-1; maybe TRBD1 (5 bases). With 3 bases removed from V and 3 bases from J, the gap between germline ends came to 14 bases. This CDR3 comprises 15 residues. Germline CDR1 is LNHDA and CDR2 is SQIVND (reference sequence). The CDR3 loop is CASSIGGMMDTEAFF. The CDR3 DNA is TGTGCCAGTAGTATCGGGGGAATGATGGACACTGAAGCTTTCTTT.